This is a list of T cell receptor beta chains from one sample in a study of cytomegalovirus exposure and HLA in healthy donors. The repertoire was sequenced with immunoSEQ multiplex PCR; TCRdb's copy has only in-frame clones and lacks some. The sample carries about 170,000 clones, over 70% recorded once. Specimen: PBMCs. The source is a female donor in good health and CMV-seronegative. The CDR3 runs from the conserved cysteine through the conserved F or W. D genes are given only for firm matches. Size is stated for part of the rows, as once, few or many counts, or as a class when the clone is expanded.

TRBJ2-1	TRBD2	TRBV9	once	CASSVSVGGSSYNEQFF	TGTGCCAGCAGCGTGTCCGTGGGCGGGAGCTCCTACAATGAGCAGTTCTTC
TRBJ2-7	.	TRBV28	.	CASRWQAFSSYEQYF	TGTGCCAGCAGATGGCAGGCCTTTAGCTCCTACGAGCAGTACTTC
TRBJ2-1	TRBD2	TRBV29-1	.	CSVGGTTTNEQFF	TGCAGCGTTGGGGGGACTACGACGAATGAGCAGTTCTTC
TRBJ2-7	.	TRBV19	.	CASSRSGHLYEQYF	TGTGCCAGTAGTCGTTCGGGACACCTTTACGAGCAGTACTTC
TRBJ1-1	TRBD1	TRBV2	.	CASSVGQGLGNTEAFF	TGTGCCAGCAGCGTGGGACAGGGTCTCGGGAACACTGAAGCTTTCTTT
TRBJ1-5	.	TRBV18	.	CASSPGGDQPQHF	TGTGCCAGCTCACCAGGGGGCGATCAGCCCCAGCATTTT
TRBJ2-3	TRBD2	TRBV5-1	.	CASSPGLAGTFRTDTQYF	TGCGCCAGCAGCCCCGGACTAGCGGGGACCTTCCGCACAGATACGCAGTATTTT
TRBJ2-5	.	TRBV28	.	CASTKPTGETQYF	TGTGCCAGCACCAAACCAACCGGAGAGACCCAGTACTTC
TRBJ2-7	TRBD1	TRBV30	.	CAWSRDRYEQYF	TGTGCCTGGAGCCGGGACAGGTACGAGCAGTACTTC
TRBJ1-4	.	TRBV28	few	CASSLGRPATNEKLFF	TGTGCCAGCAGTTTGGGCAGGCCAGCAACTAATGAAAAACTGTTTTTT
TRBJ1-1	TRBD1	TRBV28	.	CASSFQGGNTEAFF	TGTGCCAGCAGCTTCCAGGGGGGGAACACTGAAGCTTTCTTT
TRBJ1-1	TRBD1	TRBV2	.	CASISLDRAPSTEAFF	TGTGCCAGCATTTCACTGGACAGGGCGCCGAGCACTGAAGCTTTCTTT
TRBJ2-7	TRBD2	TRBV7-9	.	CSSCKAGRAEQYF	TGTTCCAGCTGCAAGGCGGGGAGGGCCGAGCAGTACTTC
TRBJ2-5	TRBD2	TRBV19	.	CASRAGEVAGSETQYF	TGTGCCAGTAGGGCGGGGGAGGTTGCGGGTTCGGAGACCCAGTACTTC
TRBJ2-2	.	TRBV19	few	CASSGGGPGELFF	TGTGCCAGCTCGGGTGGGGGCCCCGGGGAGCTGTTTTTT
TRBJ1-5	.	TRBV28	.	CASSLKGLISNQPQHF	TGTGCCAGCAGTTTAAAGGGACTCATTAGCAATCAGCCCCAGCATTTT
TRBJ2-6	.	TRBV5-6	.	CASSSIRRGGGGANVLTF	TGTGCCAGCAGCTCCATAAGGCGTGGGGGCGGTGGGGCCAACGTCCTGACTTTC
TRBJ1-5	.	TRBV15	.	CATSIDSVNQPQHF	TGTGCCACCAGCATAGATTCGGTTAATCAGCCCCAGCATTTT
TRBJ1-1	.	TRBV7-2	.	CASSLVPGNTEAFF	TGTGCCAGCAGCTTAGTCCCAGGGAACACTGAAGCTTTCTTT
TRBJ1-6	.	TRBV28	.	CASSYTWQGLHF	TGTGCCAGCAGCTACACGTGGCAGGGTCTCCACTTT
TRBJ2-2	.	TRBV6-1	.	CASSEAFFAGELFF	TGTGCCAGCAGTGAAGCGTTTTTCGCCGGGGAGCTGTTTTTT
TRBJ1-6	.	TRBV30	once	CAWTTTDSNSPLHF	TGTGCCTGGACGACGACTGACAGTAATTCACCCCTCCACTTT
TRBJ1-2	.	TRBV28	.	CASILGGSPLYGYTF	TGTGCCAGCATCCTCGGGGGATCCCCCCTCTATGGCTACACCTTC
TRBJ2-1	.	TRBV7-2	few	CASSLLNEQFF	TGTGCCAGCAGCTTGTTAAATGAGCAGTTCTTC
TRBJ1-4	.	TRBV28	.	CASSRGGLEEKLFF	TGTGCCAGCTCTCGGGGAGGCCTGGAGGAAAAACTGTTTTTT
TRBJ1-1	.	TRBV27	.	CASSILRSMNTEAFF	TGTGCCAGCAGTATCCTGAGGAGCATGAACACTGAAGCTTTCTTT
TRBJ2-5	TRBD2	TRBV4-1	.	CASSQDRGELAGKETQYF	TGCGCCAGCAGCCAAGATCGAGGTGAACTAGCGGGAAAAGAGACCCAGTACTTC
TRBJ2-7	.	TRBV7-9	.	CASSLGRVLSYEQYF	TGTGCCAGCAGCTTGGGCAGGGTTTTGTCCTACGAGCAGTACTTC
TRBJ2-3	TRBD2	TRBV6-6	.	CASIHSGTSTDTQYF	TGTGCCAGCATTCATAGCGGGACCAGCACAGATACGCAGTATTTT
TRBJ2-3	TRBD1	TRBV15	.	CATSRRRGPTDTQYF	TGTGCCACCAGCAGACGCAGGGGGCCCACAGATACGCAGTATTTT
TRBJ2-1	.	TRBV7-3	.	CASSLTAGAGTYNEQFF	TGTGCCAGCAGCTTAACCGCGGGGGCTGGAACCTACAATGAGCAGTTCTTC
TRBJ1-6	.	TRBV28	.	CASSPPRESNSPLHF	TGTGCCAGCAGTCCCCCCCGGGAAAGTAATTCACCCCTCCACTTT
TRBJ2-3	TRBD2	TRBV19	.	CASSGTSGRNTQYF	TGTGCCAGTTCCGGGACTAGCGGGAGAAATACGCAGTATTTT
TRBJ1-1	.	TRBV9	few	CASSEQTGTEAFF	TGTGCCAGCAGCGAACAAACAGGGACCGAAGCTTTCTTT
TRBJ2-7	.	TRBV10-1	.	CASIRQVENYEQYF	TGCGCCAGCATCAGACAGGTGGAGAACTACGAGCAGTACTTC
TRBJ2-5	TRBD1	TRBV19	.	CASSITGQGKKTQYF	TGTGCCAGTAGTATCACGGGACAGGGTAAGAAGACCCAGTACTTC
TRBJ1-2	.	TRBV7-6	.	CASSSRGMGGYTF	TGTGCCAGCAGCTCGCGGGGGATGGGAGGCTACACCTTC
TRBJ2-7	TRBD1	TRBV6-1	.	CASRQDRGGYEQYF	TGTGCCAGCAGACAGGACAGGGGCGGCTACGAGCAGTACTTC
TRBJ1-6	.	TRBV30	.	CAWSPGIDNSPLHF	TGTGCCTGGAGTCCGGGGATTGATAATTCACCCCTCCACTTT
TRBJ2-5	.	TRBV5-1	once	CASSLDLSLGVQTQYF	TGCGCCAGCAGCTTGGATCTTAGCCTGGGAGTGCAGACCCAGTACTTC
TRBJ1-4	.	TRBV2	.	CASNQALDGATNEKLFF	TGTGCCAGCAACCAAGCGCTCGACGGTGCAACTAATGAAAAACTGTTTTTT
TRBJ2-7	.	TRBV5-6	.	CASSFDSSTSYEQYF	TGTGCCAGCAGCTTTGATAGCAGTACCTCCTACGAGCAGTACTTC
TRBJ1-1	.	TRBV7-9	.	CASSSLVVNTEAFF	TGTGCCAGCAGCTCCCTTGTCGTGAACACTGAAGCTTTCTTT
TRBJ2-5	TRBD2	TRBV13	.	CASSLWTSGGPKGETQYF	TGTGCCAGCAGCTTGTGGACTAGCGGGGGCCCAAAGGGGGAGACCCAGTACTTC
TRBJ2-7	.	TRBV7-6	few	CASSLGQVSSYEQYF	TGTGCCAGCAGCTTAGGGCAGGTGAGCTCCTACGAGCAGTACTTC
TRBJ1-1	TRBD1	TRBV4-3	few	CASSQGTGEELTEAFF	TGCGCCAGCAGCCAAGGGACAGGGGAGGAGTTGACTGAAGCTTTCTTT
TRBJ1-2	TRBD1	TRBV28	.	CASRLSGTGIGGYTF	TGTGCCAGCAGGCTATCTGGGACAGGGATCGGTGGCTACACCTTC
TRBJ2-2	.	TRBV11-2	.	CASSSRGGELFF	TGTGCCAGCAGCTCACGGGGCGGGGAGCTGTTTTTT